This is a list of T cell receptor beta chains from one sample in a study of T cells in tumors after PD-1 blockade. Sequenced by immunoSEQ multiplex PCR; TCRdb stores in-frame clones only, minus some. The sample gives 13,000 to 15,000 clones, over 75% of which show up once; 22% is in the top ten. Sequencing was performed on PBMCs, taken after anti-PD-1 treatment. Source of these receptors: a human donor with basal cell carcinoma. Each CDR3 is given with its conserved first and last residue. A D gene is named only where the DNA matches it firmly.

CASSPRQGVSYEQYF	TRBD1	TRBV4-1
CASSLKSSGRYEQYF	TRBD2	TRBV28
CASSTTGGDETQYF	TRBD1	TRBV19
CASSSDSGYGELFF	.	TRBV7-2
CASSYGWGRVGSSYNEQFF	.	TRBV2
CSASIADTQYF	.	TRBV20-1
CASSIPGQGRDTQYF	TRBD1	TRBV5-4
CASSLGTSGREQFF	TRBD2	TRBV5-1
CASCEGGARVGSSYNEQFF	.	TRBV2
CASSDLIAEGTDTQYF	.	TRBV28
CASSYSRRTGELFF	.	TRBV6-5
CAWSPEAGGGETQYF	TRBD2	TRBV30
CASSMMGHQPQHF	.	TRBV19
CASITGTGGTDTQYF	TRBD1	TRBV6-5
CASTEGFDEKLFF	.	TRBV2
CASSERTGDTGELFF	.	TRBV2
CAISGGLAGDRNEQFF	TRBD2	TRBV10-3
CATSRDNGGWYSNQPQHF	.	TRBV15
CASSSFHEYGYTF	.	TRBV7-9
CASSLGVGDSPLHF	.	TRBV5-1
CASSRGTGAYSNQPQHF	TRBD1	TRBV19
CASSLVLAAQETQYF	TRBD2	TRBV6-5
CASSKDRGTEAFF	TRBD1	TRBV11-3
CASSLLQASPNEKLFF	.	TRBV5-1
CASSLKGALVQETQYF	TRBD1	TRBV7-9
CASSPRGGPISSPYEQYF	TRBD2	TRBV19
CASSLGPGQGGYGYTF	TRBD1	TRBV5-4
CASSLYSDEQFF	.	TRBV7-6
CASSRGPFGELFF	.	TRBV7-8
CASSPEATTSNEQFF	.	TRBV6-5
CASSPIRGGAQTEAFF	.	TRBV18
CASSPGTLNTEAFF	.	TRBV18
CSVEAAVSSYNEQFF	.	TRBV29-1
CASRGSGTGSSYEQYF	TRBD1	TRBV28
CASGMGSDEQYF	.	TRBV5-1
CASSYYRTGGQPQHF	TRBD1	TRBV6-2/TRBV6-3
CAISDLGRSDTGELFF	.	TRBV10-3
CASSTGTSTEQFF	TRBD2	TRBV6-5
CASSYSRTREDSSYEQYF	.	TRBV6-2/TRBV6-3
CASSSTGGAGNTIYF	TRBD1	TRBV5-1